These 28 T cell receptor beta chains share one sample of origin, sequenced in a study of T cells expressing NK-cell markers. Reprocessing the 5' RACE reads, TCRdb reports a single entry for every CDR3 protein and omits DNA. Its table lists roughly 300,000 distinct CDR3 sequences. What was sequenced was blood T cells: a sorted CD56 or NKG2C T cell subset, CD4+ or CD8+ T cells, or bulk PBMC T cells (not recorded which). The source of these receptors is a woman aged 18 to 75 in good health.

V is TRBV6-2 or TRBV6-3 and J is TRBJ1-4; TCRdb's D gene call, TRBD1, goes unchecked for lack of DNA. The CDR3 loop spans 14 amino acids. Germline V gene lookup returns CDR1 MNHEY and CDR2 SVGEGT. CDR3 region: CASRRWQGSEKLFF.

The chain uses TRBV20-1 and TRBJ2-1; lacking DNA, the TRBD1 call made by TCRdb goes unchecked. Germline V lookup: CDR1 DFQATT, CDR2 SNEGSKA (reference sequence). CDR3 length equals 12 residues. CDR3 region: CSARPGRDEQFF.

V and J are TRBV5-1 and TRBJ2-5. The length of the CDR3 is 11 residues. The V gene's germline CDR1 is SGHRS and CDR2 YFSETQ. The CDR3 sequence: CASSFHETQYF.

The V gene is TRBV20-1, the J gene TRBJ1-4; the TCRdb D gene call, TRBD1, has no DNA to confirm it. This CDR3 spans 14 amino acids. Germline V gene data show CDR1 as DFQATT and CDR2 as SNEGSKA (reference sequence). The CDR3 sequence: CSATPPAGERKLFF.

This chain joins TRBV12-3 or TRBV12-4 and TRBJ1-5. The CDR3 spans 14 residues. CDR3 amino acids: CASRNRALNQPQHF.

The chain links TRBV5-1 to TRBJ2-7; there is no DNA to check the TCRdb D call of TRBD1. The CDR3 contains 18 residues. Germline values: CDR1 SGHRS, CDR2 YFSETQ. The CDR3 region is CASSTSTGTSGSSYEQYF.

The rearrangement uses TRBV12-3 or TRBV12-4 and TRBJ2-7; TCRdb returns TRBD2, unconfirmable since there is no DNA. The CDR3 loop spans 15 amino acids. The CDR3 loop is CASSLVGTSGYEQYF.

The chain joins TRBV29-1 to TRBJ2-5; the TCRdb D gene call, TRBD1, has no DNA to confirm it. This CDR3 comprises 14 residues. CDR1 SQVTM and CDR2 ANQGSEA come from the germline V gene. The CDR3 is CSVGDGSREETQYF.

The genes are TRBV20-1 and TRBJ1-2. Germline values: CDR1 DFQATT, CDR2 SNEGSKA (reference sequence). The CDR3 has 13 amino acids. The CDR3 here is CSARDSTNYGYTF.

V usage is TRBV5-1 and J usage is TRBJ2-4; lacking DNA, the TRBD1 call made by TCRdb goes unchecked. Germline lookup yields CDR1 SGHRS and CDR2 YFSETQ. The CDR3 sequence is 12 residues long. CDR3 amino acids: CASSSDGGIQYF.

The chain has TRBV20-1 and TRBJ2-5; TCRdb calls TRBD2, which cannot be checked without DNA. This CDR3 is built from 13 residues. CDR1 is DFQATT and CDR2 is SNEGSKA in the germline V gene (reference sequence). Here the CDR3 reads CSARVGPVETQYF.

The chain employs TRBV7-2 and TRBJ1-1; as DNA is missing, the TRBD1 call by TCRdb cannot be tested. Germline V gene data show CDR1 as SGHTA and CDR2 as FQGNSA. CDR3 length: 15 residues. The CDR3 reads CASSPQGQLNTEAFF.

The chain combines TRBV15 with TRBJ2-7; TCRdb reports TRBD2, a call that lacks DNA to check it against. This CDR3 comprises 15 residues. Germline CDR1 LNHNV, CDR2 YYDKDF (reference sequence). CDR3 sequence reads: CATSSGLGLAYEQYF.

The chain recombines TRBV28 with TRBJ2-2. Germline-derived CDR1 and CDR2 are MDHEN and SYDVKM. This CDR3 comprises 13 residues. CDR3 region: CASSFWNTGELFF.

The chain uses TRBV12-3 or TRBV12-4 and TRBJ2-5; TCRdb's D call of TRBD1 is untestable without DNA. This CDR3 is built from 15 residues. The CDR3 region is CASREGTVDGETQYF.

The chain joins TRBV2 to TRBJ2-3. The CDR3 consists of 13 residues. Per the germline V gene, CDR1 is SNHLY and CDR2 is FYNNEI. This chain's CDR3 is CASMKQSTDTQYF.

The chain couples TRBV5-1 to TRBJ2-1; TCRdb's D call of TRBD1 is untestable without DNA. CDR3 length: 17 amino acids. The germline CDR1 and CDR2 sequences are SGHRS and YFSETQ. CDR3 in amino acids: CASSSYLDRGSYNEQFF.

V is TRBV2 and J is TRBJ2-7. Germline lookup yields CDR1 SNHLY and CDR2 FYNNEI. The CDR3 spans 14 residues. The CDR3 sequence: CASRNEQGPYEQYF.

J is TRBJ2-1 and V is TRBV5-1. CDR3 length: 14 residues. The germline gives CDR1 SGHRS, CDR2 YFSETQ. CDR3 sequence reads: CASSLELQNNEQFF.

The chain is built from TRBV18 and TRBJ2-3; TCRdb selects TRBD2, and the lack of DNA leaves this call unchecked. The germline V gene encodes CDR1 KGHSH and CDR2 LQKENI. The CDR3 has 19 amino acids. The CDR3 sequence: CASSPEMPGGLDPEDTQYF. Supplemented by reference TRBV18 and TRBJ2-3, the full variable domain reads NAGVMQNPRHLVRRRGQEARLRCSPMKGHSHVYWYRQLPEEGLKFMVYLQKENIIDESGMPKERFSAEFPKEGPSILRIQQVVRGDSAAYFCASSPEMPGGLDPEDTQYFGPGTRLTVL.

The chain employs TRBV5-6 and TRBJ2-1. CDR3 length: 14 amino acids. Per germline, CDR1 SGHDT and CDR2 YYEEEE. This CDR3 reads CASSPNYRYNEQFF.

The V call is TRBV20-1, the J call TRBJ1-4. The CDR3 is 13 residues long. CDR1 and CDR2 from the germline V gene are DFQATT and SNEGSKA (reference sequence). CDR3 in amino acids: CSASRGPNEKLFF.

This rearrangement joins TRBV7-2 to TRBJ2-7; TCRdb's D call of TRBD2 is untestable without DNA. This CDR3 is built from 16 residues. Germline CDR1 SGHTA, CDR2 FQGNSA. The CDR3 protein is CASSRGGLASSYEQYF. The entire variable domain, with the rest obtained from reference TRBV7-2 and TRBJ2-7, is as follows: GAGVSQSPSNKVTEKGKDVELRCDPISGHTALYWYRQSLGQGLEFLIYFQGNSAPDKSGLPSDRFSAERTGGSVSTLTIQRTQQEDSAVYLCASSRGGLASSYEQYFGPGTRLTVT.

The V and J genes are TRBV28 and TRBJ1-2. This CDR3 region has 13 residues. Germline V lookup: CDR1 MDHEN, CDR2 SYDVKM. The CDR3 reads CASTRTFVHGYTF.

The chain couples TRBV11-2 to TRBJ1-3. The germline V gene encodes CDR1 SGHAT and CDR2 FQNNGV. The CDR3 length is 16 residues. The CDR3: CASSSSRILSGNTIYF.

This chain's CDR3 is CSATRVGRRTDTQYF. The J gene is TRBJ2-3, the V gene TRBV20-1; TCRdb calls TRBD1, which cannot be checked without DNA. Germline V gene data show CDR1 as DFQATT and CDR2 as SNEGSKA (reference sequence). This CDR3 region has 15 residues.

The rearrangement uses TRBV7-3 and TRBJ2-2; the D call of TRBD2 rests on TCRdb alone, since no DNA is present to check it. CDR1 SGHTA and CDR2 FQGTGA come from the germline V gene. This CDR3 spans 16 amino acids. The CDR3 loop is CASSLTAGIGTGELFF.

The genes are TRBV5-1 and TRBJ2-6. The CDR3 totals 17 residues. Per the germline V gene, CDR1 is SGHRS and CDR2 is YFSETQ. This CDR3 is CASSSDRSKSGANVLTF.